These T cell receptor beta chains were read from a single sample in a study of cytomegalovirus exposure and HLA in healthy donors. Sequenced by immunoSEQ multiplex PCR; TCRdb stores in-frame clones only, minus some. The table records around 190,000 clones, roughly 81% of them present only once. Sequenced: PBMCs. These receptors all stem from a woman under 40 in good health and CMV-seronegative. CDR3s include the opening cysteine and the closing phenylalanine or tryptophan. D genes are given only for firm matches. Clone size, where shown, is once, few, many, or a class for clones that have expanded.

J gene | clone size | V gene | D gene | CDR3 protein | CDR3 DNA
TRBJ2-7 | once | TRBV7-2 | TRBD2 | CASSLRTSGRANVEQYF | TGTGCCAGCAGCTTAAGGACTAGCGGGAGGGCTAACGTCGAGCAGTACTTC
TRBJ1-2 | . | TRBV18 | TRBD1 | CASSPNQGAANYGYTF | TGTGCCAGCTCACCTAATCAGGGGGCAGCTAACTATGGCTACACCTTC
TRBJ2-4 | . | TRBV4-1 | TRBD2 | CASSQEQQGSGIFSKNIQYF | TGCGCCAGCAGCCAAGAGCAGCAGGGAAGCGGGATCTTTTCCAAAAACATTCAGTACTTC
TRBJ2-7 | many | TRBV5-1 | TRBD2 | CASSLGFGAGESHEQYF | TGCGCCAGCAGCTTGGGGTTTGGGGCGGGAGAATCCCACGAGCAGTACTTC
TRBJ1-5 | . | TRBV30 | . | CAWNQGLNQPQHF | TGTGCCTGGAACCAGGGACTCAATCAGCCCCAGCATTTT
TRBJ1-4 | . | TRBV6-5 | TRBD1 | CASSYGTGGGEKLFF | TGTGCCAGCAGTTACGGGACAGGGGGTGGTGAAAAACTGTTTTTT
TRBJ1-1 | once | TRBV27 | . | CASRTSLLPHTEAFF | TGTGCCAGCAGAACTTCACTCCTACCCCACACTGAAGCTTTCTTT
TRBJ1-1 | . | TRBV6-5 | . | CASRLQGYTEAFF | TGTGCCAGCAGATTACAGGGCTACACTGAAGCTTTCTTT
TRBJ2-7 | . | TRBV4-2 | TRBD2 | CASSQGGPSGRGNEQYF | TGTGCCAGCAGCCAGGGCGGGCCTAGCGGGAGAGGCAACGAGCAGTACTTC
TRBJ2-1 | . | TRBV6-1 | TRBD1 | CASKRGQGASNEQFF | TGTGCCAGCAAAAGAGGACAGGGGGCATCAAATGAGCAGTTCTTC
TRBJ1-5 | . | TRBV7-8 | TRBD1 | CASSFLQGDTNQPQHF | TGTGCCAGCAGCTTTTTACAGGGGGATACAAATCAGCCCCAGCATTTT
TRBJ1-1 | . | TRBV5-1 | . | CASAGETLTEAFF | TGCGCCAGCGCGGGCGAGACCCTGACTGAAGCTTTCTTT
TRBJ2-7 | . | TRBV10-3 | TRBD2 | CAIRPKREGSYEQYF | TGTGCCATCAGACCGAAGCGGGAGGGGTCCTACGAGCAGTACTTC
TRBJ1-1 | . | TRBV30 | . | CAWSVGELGSNSEAFF | TGTGCCTGGAGTGTAGGAGAGCTCGGGAGTAACTCAGAAGCTTTCTTT
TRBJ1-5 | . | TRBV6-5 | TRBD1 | CASSADRADNQPQHF | TGTGCCAGCAGCGCCGACAGGGCGGATAATCAGCCCCAGCATTTT
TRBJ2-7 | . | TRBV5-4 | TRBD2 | CASRREGPPYEQYF | TGTGCCAGCAGGCGGGAGGGCCCTCCCTACGAGCAGTACTTC
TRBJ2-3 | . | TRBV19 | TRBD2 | CASSIEGGRGDTQYF | TGTGCCAGTAGTATAGAGGGAGGGAGAGGTGATACGCAGTATTTT
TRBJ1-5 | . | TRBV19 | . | CASSMESDNQPQHF | TGTGCCAGTAGTATGGAGTCGGATAATCAGCCCCAGCATTTT
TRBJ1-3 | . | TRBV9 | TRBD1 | CASSVGDRGLFISGNTIYF | TGTGCCAGCAGCGTAGGGGACAGGGGTTTGTTCATATCTGGAAACACCATATATTTT